A single TCR beta chain is shown here with its context. The clone's antigen remains unknown. Within one base of it there is no much larger clone, and no base qualities were kept. Full-length TCR variable regions were amplified by 5' RACE PCR with constant-region reverse primers, and semi-nested PCR with Nested Universal Primer A was subsequently performed. Using the ReliaPrep RNA Cell Miniprep System, total RNA was extracted, and the SMARTer RACE 5'/3' Kit was then used to reverse transcribe the RNA into 5'RACE-ready cDNA. Full-length TCR alpha and beta libraries were barcoded with multiplex adaptors and sequenced on an Illumina MiSeq. In the source study's methods: For each of nine subset-tissue groups, sequencing data from the five patients were pooled, and the groups were compared by unsupervised clustering of TCR gene usage. The Morisita-Horn index was used to calculate repertoire similarity, with shared sequences weighted according to their contribution to each repertoire. TCRdb cleaned the public reads at Q25 with fastp, built clones with MiXCR and kept in-frame beta chains. Entries that share a CDR3 protein sequence are merged under the most common genes and DNA. The V and J calls were determined by TCRdb, not by the authors. Within this sample are 34,000 or so distinct CDR3 sequences, with around 27% of them counted one time only. The ten largest clones take up less than 2.5% of the sample.

This entry is derived from a study (dated by TCRdb to 2015 to 2017). For the wider study: The study examined whether tumor-infiltrating Tregs in breast cancer are drawn from blood Tregs or arise in situ by conversion from other CD4+ T cell subsets.

General conclusions and limits of the study: Tumor memory CD4+ T cell TCR gene usage clustered with blood and lymph node memory CD4+ cells and lymph node naive CD4+ cells. The greatest overlap of tumor-infiltrating Treg TCR alpha and beta sequences was observed with tumor naive CD4+ T cells, followed by blood naive CD4+ T cells. Validation in the larger cohort was restricted to a single TCR beta V-J rearrangement rather than whole repertoires.

CD4+CD25+CD127-/low cells were isolated as Tregs. Tregs, naive and memory CD4+ T cells from tumor, blood and ipsilateral draining lymph nodes of about 5 breast cancer patients underwent full-length TCR alpha and beta sequencing. Tumor tissue and lymph nodes obtained from ipsilateral axillary dissection were perfused with PBS, minced and then digested with collagenase I and hyaluronidase. Sorted cell populations were confirmed by FACS to exceed 90% purity. The receptor's source is a female donor with breast cancer. The specimen sequenced was tumor-infiltrating Tregs sorted from the breast tumor.

Here is the DNA: TGTGCCAGCAGTGAAGACAGGAGGCCCTATGGCTACACCTTC. It is translated as CASSEDRRPYGYTF. Recombination linked TRBV25-1 to TRBJ1-2; a tentative D match to TRBD1 spans 6 bases. CDR3 length: 14 amino acids, cysteine to phenylalanine. The CDR3 DNA has 42 bases and is translated from base 1. Trimming takes 2 bases from V and 4 bases from J, and the germline ends sit 11 bases apart. CDR1 and CDR2 are read off the germline V gene as MGHDK and SYGVNS.